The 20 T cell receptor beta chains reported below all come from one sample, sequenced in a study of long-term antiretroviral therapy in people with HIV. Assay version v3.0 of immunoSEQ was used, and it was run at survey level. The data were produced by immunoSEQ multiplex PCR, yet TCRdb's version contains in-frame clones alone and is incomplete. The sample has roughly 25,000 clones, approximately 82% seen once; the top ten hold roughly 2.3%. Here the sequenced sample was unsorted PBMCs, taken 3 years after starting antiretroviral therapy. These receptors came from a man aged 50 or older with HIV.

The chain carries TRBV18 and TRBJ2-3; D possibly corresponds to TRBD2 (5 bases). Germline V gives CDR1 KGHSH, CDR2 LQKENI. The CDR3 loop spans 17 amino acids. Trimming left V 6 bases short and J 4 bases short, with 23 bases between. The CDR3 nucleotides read TGTGCCAGCTCCCCCAACCGGGGTCGGGTGTCCTCAGATACGCAGTATTTT. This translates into CASSPNRGRVSSDTQYF.

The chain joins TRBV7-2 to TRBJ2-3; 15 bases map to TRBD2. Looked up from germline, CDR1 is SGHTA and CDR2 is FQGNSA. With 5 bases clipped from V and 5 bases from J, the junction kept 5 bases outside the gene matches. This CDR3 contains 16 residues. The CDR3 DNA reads TGTGCCAGCAGCGCGGGACTAGCGGGAGGACAAGATACGCAGTATTTT. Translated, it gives CASSAGLAGGQDTQYF.

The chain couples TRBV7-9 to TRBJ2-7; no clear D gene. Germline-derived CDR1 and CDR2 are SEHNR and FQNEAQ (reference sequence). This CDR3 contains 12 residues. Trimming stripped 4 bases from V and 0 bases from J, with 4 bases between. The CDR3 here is CASSSLSYEQYF. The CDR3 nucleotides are TGTGCCAGCAGCTCCCTCTCCTACGAGCAGTACTTC.

CDR3 sequence: CASSDLRQGYHYEQYF. CDR3 DNA sequence: TGTGCCAGCAGCGATCTGCGACAGGGCTACCACTACGAGCAGTACTTC. The J gene is TRBJ2-5, the V gene TRBV7-9, with 7 bases lining up with TRBD1. The J call is uncertain, as TRBJ2-7 better fits the DNA end. Germline-derived CDR1 and CDR2 are SEHNR and FQNEAQ (reference sequence). The CDR3 runs 16 residues.

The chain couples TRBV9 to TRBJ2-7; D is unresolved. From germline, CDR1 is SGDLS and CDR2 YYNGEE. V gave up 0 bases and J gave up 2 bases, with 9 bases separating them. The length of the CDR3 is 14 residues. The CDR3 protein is CASSVDPGTYEQYF. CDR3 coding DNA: TGTGCCAGCAGCGTAGATCCAGGTACCTACGAGCAGTACTTC.

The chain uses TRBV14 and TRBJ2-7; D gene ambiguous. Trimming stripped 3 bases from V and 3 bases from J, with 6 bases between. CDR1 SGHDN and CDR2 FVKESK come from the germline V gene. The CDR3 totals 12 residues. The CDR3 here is CASSQTNYEQYF. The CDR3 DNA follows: TGTGCCAGCAGCCAGACCAACTACGAGCAGTACTTC.

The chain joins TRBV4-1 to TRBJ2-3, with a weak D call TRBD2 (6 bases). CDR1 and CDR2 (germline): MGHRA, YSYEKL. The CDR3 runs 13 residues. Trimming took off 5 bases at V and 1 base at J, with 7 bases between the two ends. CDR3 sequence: CASSLAGTDTQYF. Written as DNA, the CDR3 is TGCGCCAGCAGCTTAGCGGGCACAGATACGCAGTATTTT.

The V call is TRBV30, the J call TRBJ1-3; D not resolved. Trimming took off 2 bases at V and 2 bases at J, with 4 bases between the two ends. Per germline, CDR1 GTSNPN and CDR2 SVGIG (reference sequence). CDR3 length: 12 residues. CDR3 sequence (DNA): TGTGCCTGGAGTACAACTGGAAACACCATATATTTT. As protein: CAWSTTGNTIYF. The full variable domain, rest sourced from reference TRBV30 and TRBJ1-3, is SQTIHQWPATLVQPVGSPLSLECTVEGTSNPNLYWYRQAAGRGLQLLFYSVGIGQISSEVPQNLSASRPQDRQFILSSKKLLLSDSGFYLCAWSTTGNTIYFGEGSWLTVV.

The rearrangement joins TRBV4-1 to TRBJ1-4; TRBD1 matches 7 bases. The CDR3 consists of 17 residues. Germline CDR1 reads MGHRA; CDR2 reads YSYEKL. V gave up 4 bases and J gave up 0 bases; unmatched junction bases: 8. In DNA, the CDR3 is TGCGCCAGCAGCCCGGGGACAGCAAGATCAACTAATGAAAAACTGTTTTTT. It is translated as CASSPGTARSTNEKLFF.

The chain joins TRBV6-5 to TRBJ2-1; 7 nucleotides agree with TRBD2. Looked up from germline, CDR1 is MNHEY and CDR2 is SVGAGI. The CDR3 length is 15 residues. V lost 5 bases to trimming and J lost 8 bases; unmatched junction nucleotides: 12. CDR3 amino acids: CASSLTSGGSDEQFF. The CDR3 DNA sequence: TGTGCCAGCAGTCTTACCTCCGGGGGGAGTGATGAGCAGTTCTTC.

In DNA, the CDR3 is TGTGCCTGGATTCTGAACAGGGGGCGAGCTGAAGCTTTCTTT. It codes for CAWILNRGRAEAFF. V is TRBV30 and J is TRBJ1-1, with 9 bases fitting TRBD1. The CDR3 has 14 residues. The germline V gene has CDR1 GTSNPN and CDR2 SVGIG (reference sequence). Unmatched junction bases numbered 9, after V lost 4 bases and J lost 6 bases. Looking up the rest from reference TRBV30 and TRBJ1-1 gives the full variable domain: SQTIHQWPATLVQPVGSPLSLECTVEGTSNPNLYWYRQAAGRGLQLLFYSVGIGQISSEVPQNLSASRPQDRQFILSSKKLLLSDSGFYLCAWILNRGRAEAFFGQGTRLTVV.

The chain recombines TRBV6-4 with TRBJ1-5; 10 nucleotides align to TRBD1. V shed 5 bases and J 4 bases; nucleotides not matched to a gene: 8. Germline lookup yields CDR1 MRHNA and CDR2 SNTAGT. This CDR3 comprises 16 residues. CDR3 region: CASSSPGQGRNQPQHF. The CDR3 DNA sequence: TGTGCCAGCAGTTCTCCGGGACAGGGGCGTAATCAGCCCCAGCATTTT.

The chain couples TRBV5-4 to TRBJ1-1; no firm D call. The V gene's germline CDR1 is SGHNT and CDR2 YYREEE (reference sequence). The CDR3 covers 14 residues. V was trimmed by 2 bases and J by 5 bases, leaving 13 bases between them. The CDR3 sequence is CASSFSRGLTEAFF. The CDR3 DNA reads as TGTGCCAGCAGCTTCTCCCGAGGGCTTACTGAAGCTTTCTTT.

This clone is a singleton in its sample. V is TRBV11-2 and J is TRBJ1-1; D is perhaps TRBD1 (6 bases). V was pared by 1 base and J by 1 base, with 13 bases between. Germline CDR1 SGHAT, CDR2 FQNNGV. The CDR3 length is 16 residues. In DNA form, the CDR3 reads TGTGCCAGCAGCTTAGGTACAGGGCGCTGGAACACTGAAGCTTTCTTT. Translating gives CASSLGTGRWNTEAFF.

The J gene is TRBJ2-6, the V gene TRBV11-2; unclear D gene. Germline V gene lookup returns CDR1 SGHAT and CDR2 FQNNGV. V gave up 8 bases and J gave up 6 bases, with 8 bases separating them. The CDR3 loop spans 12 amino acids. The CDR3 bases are TGTGCCAGCGGCGGTCCGGCCAACGTCCTGACTTTC. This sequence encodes CASGGPANVLTF.

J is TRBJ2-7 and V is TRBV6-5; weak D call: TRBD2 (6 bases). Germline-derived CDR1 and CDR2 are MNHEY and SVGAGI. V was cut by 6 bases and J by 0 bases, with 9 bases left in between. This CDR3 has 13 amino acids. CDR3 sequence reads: CASRAGSSYEQYF. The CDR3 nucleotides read TGTGCCAGCAGGGCGGGATCCTCCTACGAGCAGTACTTC.

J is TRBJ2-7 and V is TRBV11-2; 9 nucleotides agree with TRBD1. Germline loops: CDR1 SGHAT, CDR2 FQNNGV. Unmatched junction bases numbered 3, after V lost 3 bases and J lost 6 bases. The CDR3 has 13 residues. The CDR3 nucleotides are TGTGCCAGCAGCTTGGACAGGGGTAGCGAGCAGTACTTC. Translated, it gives CASSLDRGSEQYF.

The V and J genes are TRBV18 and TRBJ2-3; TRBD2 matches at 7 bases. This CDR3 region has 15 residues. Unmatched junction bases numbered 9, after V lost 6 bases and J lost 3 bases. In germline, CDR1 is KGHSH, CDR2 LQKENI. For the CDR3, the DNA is TGTGCCAGCTCCATTGCGGGAGTGGGGACAGATACGCAGTATTTT. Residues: CASSIAGVGTDTQYF.

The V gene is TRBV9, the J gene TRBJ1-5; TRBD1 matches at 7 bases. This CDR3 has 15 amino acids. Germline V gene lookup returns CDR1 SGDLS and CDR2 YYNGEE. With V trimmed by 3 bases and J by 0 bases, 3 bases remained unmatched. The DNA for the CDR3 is TGTGCCAGCAGCGCCGGGACAGATAGCAATCAGCCCCAGCATTTT. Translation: CASSAGTDSNQPQHF.

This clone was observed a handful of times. The CDR3 nucleotides read TGCGCCAGCAGCCAAGCAAGAGTTACCGGGGAGCTGTTTTTT. It is translated as CASSQARVTGELFF. The chain combines TRBV4-1 with TRBJ2-2; D is unresolved. The germline gives CDR1 MGHRA, CDR2 YSYEKL. The CDR3 runs to 14 residues. Trimming removed 1 base from V and 5 bases from J, with 8 bases in between.